These 13 T cell receptor beta chains share one sample of origin, sequenced in a study of T cell clonality in common variable immunodeficiency. General study findings and limits: Common variable immunodeficiency TCR beta sequences reportedly had fewer deletions and N-nucleotide insertions.

Using immunoSEQ multiplex PCR, the repertoire was profiled, and TCRdb retains in-frame clones only, with some absent. The sample spans over 15,000 clones; the ten largest clones claim roughly 4.4%. These receptors lack a known antigen. The source material was peripheral blood mononuclear cells. These receptors originate from a human donor with common variable immunodeficiency.

A word on this clone: From the germline J gene comes the end of the CDR3, since the read stops 3 residues before it. The chain recombines TRBV30 with TRBJ2-7; 13 bases are a match to TRBD2. With V trimmed by 2 bases and J by 4 bases, 5 bases remained unmatched. Germline CDR1 and CDR2: GTSNPN and SVGIG (reference sequence). CDR3 length: 15 amino acids. CDR3 DNA, as far as it was read: TGTGCCTGGAGTCCACGGACTAGCGGGAGATACGAG. Its translation: CAWSPRTSGRYE. The entire CDR3 is CAWSPRTSGRYEQYF.

Details on this clone: The CDR3 end is not reached by the read, which stops 3 residues before it; the germline J gene fills it in. This chain connects TRBV30 to TRBJ2-7; D is possibly TRBD1 (6 bases). CDR3 length: 14 residues. Trimming removed 3 bases at V and 2 bases at J, with 14 bases between. Germline V CDR1 and CDR2: GTSNPN, SVGIG (reference sequence). The sequenced part of the CDR3 DNA is TGTGCCTGGAGGATAACAGGGTTCGCCTACGAG. It translates to CAWRITGFAYE. From start to end, the CDR3 is CAWRITGFAYEQYF. The full variable domain, in which reference TRBV30 and TRBJ2-7 provide the parts outside the CDR3, is SQTIHQWPATLVQPVGSPLSLECTVEGTSNPNLYWYRQAAGRGLQLLFYSVGIGQISSEVPQNLSASRPQDRQFILSSKKLLLSDSGFYLCAWRITGFAYEQYFGPGTRLTVT.

In regard to this clone: Read sequence stops 3 residues before the CDR3 end, and the germline J gene provides the missing end. The V call is TRBV5-1, the J call TRBJ1-4; 7 bases line up with TRBD1. V gave up 5 bases and J gave up 8 bases; unmatched junction bases: 12. The CDR3 spans 15 residues. The germline gives CDR1 SGHRS, CDR2 YFSETQ. CDR3 residues: CASRRDSLTREKLFF. The part of the CDR3 DNA that was read is TGCGCCAGCAGAAGGGACAGTCTGACCAGGGAAAAA.

Of note for this clone: The read terminates 3 residues ahead of where the CDR3 ends, so the germline J gene completes it. The rearrangement links TRBV19 to TRBJ2-7; no reliable D call. The CDR3 contains 12 residues. Germline-derived CDR1 and CDR2 are LNHDA and SQIVND (reference sequence). V was trimmed by 7 bases and J by 5 bases, leaving 12 bases between them. This CDR3 is CASTGFMNEQYF. The sequenced CDR3 bases are TGTGCCAGTACCGGTTTCATGAACGAG.

Regarding this clone: Coverage ceases 3 residues before the CDR3 finishes, and the germline J gene fills in the end. The chain carries TRBV18 and TRBJ1-4, with D tentatively TRBD1 (6 bases). The CDR3 loop spans 15 amino acids. V gave up 4 bases and J gave up 10 bases, with 19 bases separating them. Germline CDR1 is KGHSH and CDR2 is LQKENI. The CDR3 sequence: CASSLPTGGEAKLFF. The covered CDR3 bases are TGTGCCAGCTCACTCCCGACGGGGGGCGAGGCAAAA.

CDR3 sequence reads: CASSFRTSGNEQFF. The part of the CDR3 DNA that was read is TGTGCCAGCAGCTTTCGGACTAGCGGCAATGAG. This chain links TRBV7-2 with TRBJ2-1; TRBD2 agrees at 10 bases. The read gets to within 3 residues of the CDR3 end, and the germline J gene fills in the rest. Germline V gene lookup returns CDR1 SGHTA and CDR2 FQGNSA. The CDR3 is 14 residues long. J lost 6 bases, V lost 3 bases, and 2 bases had no gene match.

Notes on this clone: The read halts 3 residues ahead of the CDR3 end, with the missing end drawn from the germline J gene. The rearrangement joins TRBV19 to TRBJ1-5; D remains ambiguous. Germline values: CDR1 LNHDA, CDR2 SQIVND (reference sequence). The germline V and J ends were trimmed by 3 bases and 0 bases, with 21 bases remaining between them. The CDR3 consists of 19 residues. The chain's CDR3 is CASSIPQRGGIPSNQPQHF. The covered CDR3 bases are TGTGCCAGTAGTATTCCCCAACGGGGAGGGATCCCTAGCAATCAGCCC.

Turning to this clone: The CDR3 end lies 3 residues beyond the end of the read and is filled in from the germline J gene. J is TRBJ2-5 and V is TRBV7-6; 8 positions match TRBD2. The V segment lost 1 base and the J segment 4 bases; nucleotides outside the gene matches: 5. Germline CDR1 SGHVS, CDR2 FNYEAQ. The CDR3 loop spans 15 amino acids. This CDR3 reads CASSLEGLDSETQYF. The DNA read from the CDR3 is TGTGCCAGCAGCTTAGAGGGACTAGATTCAGAGACC.

In the case of this clone: The read finishes 3 residues shy of the CDR3 end, and the germline J gene is used to complete it. The chain uses TRBV6-4 and TRBJ2-7, with D tentatively TRBD1 (7 bases). Trimming left V 4 bases short and J 6 bases short, with 13 bases between. Germline V gene sequence: CDR1 MRHNA, CDR2 SNTAGT. The CDR3 is 13 amino acids. The CDR3 region is CASSATRGAEQYF. The sequenced CDR3 bases are TGTGCCAGCAGTGCCACCAGGGGGGCCGAG.

As regards this clone: Sequencing ends 3 residues short of the CDR3 end; the germline J gene provides the rest. V gene TRBV2 combines with J gene TRBJ2-1, with TRBD1 as a possible D gene (7 bases). This CDR3 has 13 residues. V was pared by 6 bases and J by 9 bases, with 15 bases between. CDR1 and CDR2 (germline): SNHLY, FYNNEI. The sequenced CDR3 bases are TGTGCCAGCAGCAGGGGGGTTATTAGTGAG. As protein: CASSRGVISE. From start to end, the CDR3 is CASSRGVISEQFF.

As to this clone: Read coverage stops 3 residues before the CDR3 terminus; the germline J gene supplies the remainder. The chain uses TRBV20-1 and TRBJ2-7, with 7 bases aligning to TRBD1. Germline V gene lookup returns CDR1 DFQATT and CDR2 SNEGSKA (reference sequence). The length of the CDR3 is 14 residues. After removal of 3 bases from V and 2 bases from J, the junction contained 7 bases not matched to a gene. Partial CDR3 DNA: TGCAGTGCTAGCCCCGCGACAGGGCCCTACGAG. This translates into CSASPATGPYE. The full CDR3 sequence reads CSASPATGPYEQYF.

Here the CDR3 reads CASSGQGYQPQHF. CDR3 DNA, as far as it was read: TGTGCCAGCTCAGGACAGGGATACCAGCCC. The rearrangement uses TRBV18 and TRBJ1-5, with 8 bases aligning to TRBD1. The read gets to within 3 residues of the CDR3 end, and the germline J gene fills in the rest. V trimming: 5 bases; J trimming: 7 bases; junction bases outside the gene matches: 4. CDR1 is KGHSH and CDR2 is LQKENI in the germline V gene. The CDR3 spans 13 residues. Drawing the rest from reference TRBV18 and TRBJ1-5, the complete variable domain is NAGVMQNPRHLVRRRGQEARLRCSPMKGHSHVYWYRQLPEEGLKFMVYLQKENIIDESGMPKERFSAEFPKEGPSILRIQQVVRGDSAAYFCASSGQGYQPQHFGDGTRLSIL.

Concerning this clone itself: Read coverage stops 3 residues before the CDR3 terminus; the germline J gene supplies the remainder. The V gene is TRBV28, the J gene TRBJ1-5; D perhaps matches TRBD1 (6 bases). Germline CDR1 reads MDHEN; CDR2 reads SYDVKM. The CDR3 is 14 amino acids. Trimming took off 2 bases at V and 5 bases at J, with 10 bases between the two ends. CDR3 bases read: TGTGCCAGCAGTTTAACGAGGGGGTATCAGCCC. It encodes CASSLTRGYQP. From start to end, the CDR3 is CASSLTRGYQPQHF.